Listed below are T cell receptor beta chains from one sample, sequenced in a study of T-cell memory formation after mild COVID-19. TCRdb reprocessed the 5' RACE reads via MiXCR and lists one record per CDR3 protein. The data contain 500,000 to 600,000 distinct CDR3 sequences, over 15% of them singletons. Sequencing was carried out using PBMCs or a T cell subset sorted from them (not recorded which). The receptors were gathered from an adult woman who had mild COVID-19 (a few samples of this study predate the infection). Cell type and time point are not known. CDR3s include the opening cysteine and the closing phenylalanine or tryptophan.

V gene: TRBV12-3/TRBV12-4; J gene: TRBJ2-2; CDR3 protein: CASTQGEGSTGELFF
V gene: TRBV4-1; J gene: TRBJ2-7; CDR3 protein: CASSQVRGQVFLGYEQYF
V gene: TRBV7-9; J gene: TRBJ2-3; CDR3 protein: CAFHREAGMVDTQYF
V gene: TRBV20-1; J gene: TRBJ2-1; CDR3 protein: CSARDRGNEQFF
V gene: TRBV2; J gene: TRBJ2-3; CDR3 protein: CASSWDRLSTDTQYF
V gene: TRBV12-3/TRBV12-4; J gene: TRBJ2-7; CDR3 protein: CASTLGQGYEQYF
V gene: TRBV4-1; J gene: TRBJ2-7; CDR3 protein: CASQLRDTLPYEQYF
V gene: TRBV4-1; J gene: TRBJ2-5; CDR3 protein: CASSQVGAGETQYF
V gene: TRBV7-2; J gene: TRBJ2-1; CDR3 protein: CASSRRKNEQFF
V gene: TRBV12-3/TRBV12-4; J gene: TRBJ1-2; CDR3 protein: CASSRTLTGSDYGYTF
V gene: TRBV20-1; J gene: TRBJ1-1; CDR3 protein: CSAREQVGGTEAFF
V gene: TRBV27; J gene: TRBJ2-4; CDR3 protein: CASSSNTRLAGGNIQYF
V gene: TRBV6-6; J gene: TRBJ2-1; CDR3 protein: CASSYSRTSGTNEQFF
V gene: TRBV7-9; J gene: TRBJ2-3; CDR3 protein: CASSSVDRSITDTQYF
V gene: TRBV5-4; J gene: TRBJ2-6; CDR3 protein: CASSLVKALGSGANVLTF
V gene: TRBV24-1; J gene: TRBJ2-5; CDR3 protein: CATSDPGVVGKETQYF
V gene: TRBV27; J gene: TRBJ2-1; CDR3 protein: CASSPLGSYEQFF
V gene: TRBV12-3/TRBV12-4; J gene: TRBJ1-5; CDR3 protein: CASTSQVGGRQPQHF
V gene: TRBV7-2; J gene: TRBJ2-7; CDR3 protein: CASSSTGLGYEQYF
V gene: TRBV7-2; J gene: TRBJ1-2; CDR3 protein: CASSFYNLAAGPEDGYTF
V gene: TRBV7-9; J gene: TRBJ2-7; CDR3 protein: CASSLGASTNYEQYF
V gene: TRBV3-1; J gene: TRBJ2-2; CDR3 protein: CASSQGLGGNTGELFF
V gene: TRBV13; J gene: TRBJ1-1; CDR3 protein: CASRRGSAEAFF
V gene: TRBV7-2; J gene: TRBJ1-1; CDR3 protein: CASSLAYRNTEAFF
V gene: TRBV4-1; J gene: TRBJ2-5; CDR3 protein: CASSQDPGGSETQYF
V gene: TRBV4-2; J gene: TRBJ2-3; CDR3 protein: CASSWDRVESHTQYF
V gene: TRBV6-1; J gene: TRBJ1-6; CDR3 protein: CASSPPGTGVDPLHF
V gene: TRBV12-5; J gene: TRBJ2-1; CDR3 protein: CASGLESEQFF
V gene: TRBV20-1; J gene: TRBJ2-1; CDR3 protein: CSAFIAGLDNEQFF
V gene: TRBV30; J gene: TRBJ2-6; CDR3 protein: CAWTQDPSGANVLTF
V gene: TRBV20-1; J gene: TRBJ2-3; CDR3 protein: CSASWGVEGGPLSGADTQYF
V gene: TRBV6-2/TRBV6-3; J gene: TRBJ1-4; CDR3 protein: CASSFSEVLFF
V gene: TRBV12-3/TRBV12-4; J gene: TRBJ2-7; CDR3 protein: CASSSGGGGGYEQYF
V gene: TRBV2; J gene: TRBJ1-2; CDR3 protein: CASQQEGEGYTF
V gene: TRBV29-1; J gene: TRBJ1-2; CDR3 protein: CSVLRPTNYGYTF
V gene: TRBV20-1; J gene: TRBJ2-7; CDR3 protein: CSASGGGYYEQYF
V gene: TRBV29-1; J gene: TRBJ1-1; CDR3 protein: CSAMDRLSEAFF
V gene: TRBV6-5; J gene: TRBJ1-1; CDR3 protein: CASRGEAGLNTEAFF
V gene: TRBV29-1; J gene: TRBJ1-6; CDR3 protein: CSVKLQGGNSPLHF
V gene: TRBV12-3/TRBV12-4; J gene: TRBJ2-1; CDR3 protein: CASSWGAGNEQFF
V gene: TRBV9; J gene: TRBJ2-3; CDR3 protein: CASSVVLAAGTDTQYF
V gene: TRBV5-6; J gene: TRBJ1-2; CDR3 protein: CASSPRGGRIRGYTF
V gene: TRBV9; J gene: TRBJ2-3; CDR3 protein: CASSVDSGGYSTDTQYF
V gene: TRBV10-3; J gene: TRBJ2-5; CDR3 protein: CASRLAGAKETQYF
V gene: TRBV5-5; J gene: TRBJ2-5; CDR3 protein: CASSPPRLGETQYF
V gene: TRBV27; J gene: TRBJ2-7; CDR3 protein: CASSLRGITYEQYF
V gene: TRBV5-1; J gene: TRBJ2-7; CDR3 protein: CASSEGGGQGLYEQYF
V gene: TRBV4-1; J gene: TRBJ2-1; CDR3 protein: CASSHFTGPSSYNEQFF
V gene: TRBV7-3; J gene: TRBJ1-1; CDR3 protein: CASSTPGGPAFF
V gene: TRBV18; J gene: TRBJ2-1; CDR3 protein: CASSPVQGNEQFF
V gene: TRBV6-5; J gene: TRBJ2-5; CDR3 protein: CASSWGTDLEAQYF
V gene: TRBV4-3; J gene: TRBJ2-5; CDR3 protein: CASSRAIASTETQYF
V gene: TRBV14; J gene: TRBJ2-7; CDR3 protein: CASSPLGRGYEQYF
V gene: TRBV4-1; J gene: TRBJ2-1; CDR3 protein: CASSRVGIAGGPSYNEQFF
V gene: TRBV7-3; J gene: TRBJ2-2; CDR3 protein: CASSLTLSGGASAGELFF
V gene: TRBV7-2; J gene: TRBJ2-1; CDR3 protein: CASSSYRGQEQFF
V gene: TRBV12-3/TRBV12-4; J gene: TRBJ1-5; CDR3 protein: CASSLRGGGDQPQHF
V gene: TRBV7-8; J gene: TRBJ2-2; CDR3 protein: CASSFQQGLAGGAGELFF
V gene: TRBV4-1; J gene: TRBJ2-1; CDR3 protein: CASSQEGAGGGTEQFF
V gene: TRBV7-6; J gene: TRBJ2-7; CDR3 protein: CASSLGSRADTYEQYF